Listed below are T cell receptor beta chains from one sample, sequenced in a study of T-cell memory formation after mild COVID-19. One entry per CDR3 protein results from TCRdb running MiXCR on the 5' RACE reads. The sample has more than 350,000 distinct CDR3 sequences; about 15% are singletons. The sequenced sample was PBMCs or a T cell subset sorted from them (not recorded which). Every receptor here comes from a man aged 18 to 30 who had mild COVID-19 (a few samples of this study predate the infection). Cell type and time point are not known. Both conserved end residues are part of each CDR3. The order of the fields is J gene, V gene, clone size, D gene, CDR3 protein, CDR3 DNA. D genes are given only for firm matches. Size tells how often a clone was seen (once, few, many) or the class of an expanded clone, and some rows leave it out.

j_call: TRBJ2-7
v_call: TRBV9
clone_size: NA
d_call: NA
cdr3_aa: CASSVGDNSYEQYF
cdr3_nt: TGTGCCAGCAGCGTAGGGGACAACTCCTACGAGCAGTACTTC

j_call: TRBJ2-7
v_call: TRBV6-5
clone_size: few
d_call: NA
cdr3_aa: CASSYRRRLRGVEQYF
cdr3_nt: TGTGCCAGCAGTTACAGACGGCGACTGCGAGGGGTCGAGCAGTACTTC

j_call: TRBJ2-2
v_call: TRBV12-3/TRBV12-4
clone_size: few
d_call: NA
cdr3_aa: CASSSPPRELFF
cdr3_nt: TGTGCCAGCAGTTCGCCACCACGGGAGCTGTTTTTT

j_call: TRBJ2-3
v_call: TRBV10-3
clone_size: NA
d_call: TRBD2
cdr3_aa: CATQGAGGIADTQYF
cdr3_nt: TGTGCCACCCAGGGCGCGGGGGGCATCGCAGATACGCAGTATTTT

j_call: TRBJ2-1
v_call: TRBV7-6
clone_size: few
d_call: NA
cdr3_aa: CASSSAGTGWNEQFF
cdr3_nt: TGTGCCAGCAGCTCCGCTGGGACCGGATGGAATGAGCAGTTCTTC

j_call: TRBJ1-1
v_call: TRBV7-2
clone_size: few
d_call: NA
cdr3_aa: CASSPRIRTEAFF
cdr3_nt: TGTGCCAGCAGCCCCCGCATCCGTACTGAAGCTTTCTTT

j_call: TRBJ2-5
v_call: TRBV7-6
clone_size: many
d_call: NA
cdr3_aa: CASSFGNGLQETQYF
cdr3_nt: NA

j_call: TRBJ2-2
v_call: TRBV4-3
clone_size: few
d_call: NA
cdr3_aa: CASSQDEVVVGVTGELFF
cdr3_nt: TGCGCCAGCAGCCAAGACGAGGTTGTCGTAGGTGTCACCGGGGAGCTGTTTTTT

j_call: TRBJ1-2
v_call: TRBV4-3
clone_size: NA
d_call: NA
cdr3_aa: CASSQGRYGYTF
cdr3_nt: TGCGCCAGCAGCCAAGGACGGTATGGCTACACCTTC

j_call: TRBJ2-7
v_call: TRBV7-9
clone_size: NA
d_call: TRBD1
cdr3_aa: CASSNVRGREQYF
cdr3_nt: TGTGCCAGCAGTAACGTAAGGGGGCGCGAGCAGTACTTC

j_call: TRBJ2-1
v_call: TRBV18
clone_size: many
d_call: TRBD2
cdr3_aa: CASSPQRGDDNEQFF
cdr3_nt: TGTGCCAGCTCACCACAGCGGGGGGATGACAATGAGCAGTTCTTC

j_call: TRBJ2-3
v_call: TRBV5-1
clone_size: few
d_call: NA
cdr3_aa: CASSLAQREDGPQYF
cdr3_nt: TGCGCCAGCAGCTTGGCCCAGCGCGAGGACGGACCGCAGTATTTT

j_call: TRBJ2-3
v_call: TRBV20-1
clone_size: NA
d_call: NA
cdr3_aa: CSARKGGNTDTQYF
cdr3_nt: TGCAGTGCTAGGAAAGGGGGGAACACAGATACGCAGTATTTT

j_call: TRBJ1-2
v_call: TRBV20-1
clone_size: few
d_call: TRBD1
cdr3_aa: CSGRQGSGEGYTF
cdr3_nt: TGCAGCGGTAGACAGGGAAGTGGGGAGGGCTACACCTTC

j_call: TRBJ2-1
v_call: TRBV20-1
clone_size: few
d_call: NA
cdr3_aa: CSARGSNEQFF
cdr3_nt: TGCAGTGCTAGGGGGAGCAATGAGCAGTTCTTC

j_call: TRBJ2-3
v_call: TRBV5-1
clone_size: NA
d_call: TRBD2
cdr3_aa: CASSPHPIGLADTDTQYF
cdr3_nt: TGCGCCAGCAGCCCCCACCCAATTGGACTAGCGGACACAGATACGCAGTATTTT

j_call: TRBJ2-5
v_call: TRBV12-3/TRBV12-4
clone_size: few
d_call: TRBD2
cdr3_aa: CASSWVPGLSPARGQYF
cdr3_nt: TGTGCCAGCAGTTGGGTGCCGGGACTATCCCCCGCACGGGGCCAGTACTTC

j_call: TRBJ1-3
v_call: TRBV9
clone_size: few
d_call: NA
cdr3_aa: CASSPYLGNTIYF
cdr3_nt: TGTGCCAGCAGCCCCTACCTGGGCAACACCATATATTTT

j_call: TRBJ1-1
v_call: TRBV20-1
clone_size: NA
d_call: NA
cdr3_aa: CSARVFTEAFF
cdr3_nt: TGCAGTGCTAGAGTTTTCACTGAAGCTTTCTTT

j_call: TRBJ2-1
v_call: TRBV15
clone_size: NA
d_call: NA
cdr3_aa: CATSRVGRVGDEQFF
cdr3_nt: TGTGCCACCAGCAGAGTCGGAAGGGTCGGCGATGAGCAGTTCTTC

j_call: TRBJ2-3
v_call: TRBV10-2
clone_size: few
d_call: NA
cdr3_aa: CASKGGLSTDTQYF
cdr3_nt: TGCGCCAGCAAGGGGGGGCTTAGCACAGATACGCAGTATTTT

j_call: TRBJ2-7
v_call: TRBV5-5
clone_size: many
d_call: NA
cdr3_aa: CASSPLYEQYF
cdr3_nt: TGTGCCAGCAGCCCGCTGTACGAGCAGTACTTC

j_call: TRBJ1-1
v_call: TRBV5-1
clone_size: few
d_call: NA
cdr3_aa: CASSHGQSTNTEAFF
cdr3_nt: TGCGCCAGCAGCCATGGACAGAGCACCAACACTGAAGCTTTCTTT

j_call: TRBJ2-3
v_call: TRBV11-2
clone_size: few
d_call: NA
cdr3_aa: CASSLHNRDSTDTQYF
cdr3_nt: TGTGCCAGCAGCTTACACAACAGGGACTCCACAGATACGCAGTATTTT

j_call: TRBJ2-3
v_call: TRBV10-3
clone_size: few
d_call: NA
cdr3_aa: CATSPGVDTQYF
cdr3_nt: TGTGCCACCTCTCCGGGTGTAGATACGCAGTATTTT

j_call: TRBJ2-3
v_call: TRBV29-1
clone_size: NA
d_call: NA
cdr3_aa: CSVAPTLLTDTQYF
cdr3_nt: TGCAGCGTTGCGCCTACTCTTCTTACAGATACGCAGTATTTT

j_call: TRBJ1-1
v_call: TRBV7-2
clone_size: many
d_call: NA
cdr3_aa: CASSLLRGNTEAFF
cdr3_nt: TGTGCCAGCAGCTTACTCCGAGGGAACACTGAAGCTTTCTTT

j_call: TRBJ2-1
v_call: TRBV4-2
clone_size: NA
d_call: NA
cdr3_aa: CASSQPPDMSYNEQFF
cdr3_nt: TGTGCCAGCAGCCAACCCCCGGACATGTCCTACAATGAGCAGTTCTTC

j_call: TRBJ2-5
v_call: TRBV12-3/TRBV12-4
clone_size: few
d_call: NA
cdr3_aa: CASSWRWTDQETQYF
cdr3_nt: TGTGCCAGCAGTTGGAGGTGGACAGACCAAGAGACCCAGTACTTC

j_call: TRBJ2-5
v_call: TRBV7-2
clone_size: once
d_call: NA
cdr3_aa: CASSSMLGGGETQYF
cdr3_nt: TGTGCCAGCAGCTCAATGCTAGGGGGAGGAGAGACCCAGTACTTC

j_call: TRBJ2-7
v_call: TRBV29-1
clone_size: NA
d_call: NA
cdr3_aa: CSVGVDYEQYF
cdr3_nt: TGCAGCGTTGGGGTGGATTACGAGCAGTACTTC

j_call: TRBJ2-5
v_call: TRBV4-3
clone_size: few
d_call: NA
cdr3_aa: CASSQDRRAGETQYF
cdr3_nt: TGCGCCAGCAGCCAAGATAGGCGGGCCGGGGAGACCCAGTACTTC

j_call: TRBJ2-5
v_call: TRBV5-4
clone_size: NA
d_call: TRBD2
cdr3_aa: CASSATSGGTQETQYF
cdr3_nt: TGTGCCAGCAGCGCCACTAGCGGGGGGACCCAAGAGACCCAGTACTTC

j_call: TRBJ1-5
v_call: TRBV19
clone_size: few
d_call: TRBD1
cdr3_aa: CASSNRGGSGQPQHF
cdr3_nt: TGTGCCAGTAGCAACAGGGGAGGGAGTGGTCAGCCCCAGCATTTT

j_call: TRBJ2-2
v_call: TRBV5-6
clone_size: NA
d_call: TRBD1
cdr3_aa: CASSSSDRGWTGELFF
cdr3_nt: TGTGCCAGCAGCTCGAGCGACAGGGGGTGGACCGGGGAGCTGTTTTTT

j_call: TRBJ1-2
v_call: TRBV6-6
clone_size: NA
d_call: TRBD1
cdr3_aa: CASSPTGVYGYTF
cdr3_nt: TGTGCCAGCAGCCCGACAGGGGTCTATGGCTACACCTTC

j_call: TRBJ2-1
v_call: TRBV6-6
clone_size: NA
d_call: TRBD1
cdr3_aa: CASSGKDRAIRNEQFF
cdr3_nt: TGTGCCAGCAGTGGTAAGGACAGGGCTATCCGGAATGAGCAGTTCTTC

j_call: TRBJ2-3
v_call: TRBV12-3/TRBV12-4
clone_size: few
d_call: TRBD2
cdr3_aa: CASSFSGGASDTQYF
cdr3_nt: TGTGCCAGCAGTTTCAGCGGGGGGGCCTCAGATACGCAGTATTTT

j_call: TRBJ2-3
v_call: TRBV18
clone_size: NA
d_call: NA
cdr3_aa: CASSPPLDDGGADTQYF
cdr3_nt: TGTGCCAGCTCACCACCCTTGGACGACGGGGGAGCAGATACGCAGTATTTT

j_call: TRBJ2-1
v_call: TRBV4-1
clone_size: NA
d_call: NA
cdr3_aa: CASSQDQGPPGQFF
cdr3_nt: TGCGCCAGCAGCCAAGATCAGGGCCCCCCCGGGCAGTTCTTC

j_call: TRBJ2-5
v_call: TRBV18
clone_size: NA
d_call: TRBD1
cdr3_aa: CASSPYQKRDRHKTQYF
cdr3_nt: TGTGCCAGCTCACCATACCAGAAACGGGACAGACACAAGACCCAGTACTTC

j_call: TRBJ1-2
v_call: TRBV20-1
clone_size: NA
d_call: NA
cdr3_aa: CSARDASGSNYGYTF
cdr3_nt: TGCAGTGCTAGAGATGCATCGGGGAGTAACTATGGCTACACCTTC

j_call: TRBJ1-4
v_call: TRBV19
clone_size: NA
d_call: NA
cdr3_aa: CASRHQDRTNEKLFF
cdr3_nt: TGTGCCAGTAGGCACCAGGACCGGACTAATGAAAAACTGTTTTTT

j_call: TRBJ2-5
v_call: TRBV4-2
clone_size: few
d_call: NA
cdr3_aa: CASSQGVNQETQYF
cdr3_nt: TGTGCCAGCAGCCAAGGGGTTAACCAAGAGACCCAGTACTTC

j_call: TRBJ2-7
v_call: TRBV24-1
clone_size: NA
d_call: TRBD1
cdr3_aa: CATSGTGSYEQYF
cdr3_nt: TGTGCCACCAGTGGGACAGGGTCATACGAGCAGTACTTC

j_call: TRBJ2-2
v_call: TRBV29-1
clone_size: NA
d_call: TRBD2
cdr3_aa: CSVAHLAGTTGELFF
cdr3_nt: TGCAGCGTTGCCCATCTAGCGGGGACCACCGGGGAGCTGTTTTTT

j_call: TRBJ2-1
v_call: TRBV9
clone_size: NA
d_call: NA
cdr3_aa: CASSQAGLNEQFF
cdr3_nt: TGTGCCAGCAGCCAGGCGGGCTTGAATGAGCAGTTCTTC

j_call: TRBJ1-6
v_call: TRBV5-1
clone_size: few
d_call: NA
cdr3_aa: CASSLGQVGSPLHF
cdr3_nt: TGCGCCAGCAGCTTGGGTCAGGTCGGATCACCCCTCCACTTT

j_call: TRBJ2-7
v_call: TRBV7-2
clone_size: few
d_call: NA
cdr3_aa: CASSTGLLNEQYF
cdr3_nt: TGTGCCAGCAGCACCGGACTCCTGAACGAGCAGTACTTC

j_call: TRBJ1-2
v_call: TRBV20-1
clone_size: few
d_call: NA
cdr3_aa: CSARTRAINYGYTF
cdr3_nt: TGCAGTGCTAGGACCAGGGCCATCAACTATGGCTACACCTTC

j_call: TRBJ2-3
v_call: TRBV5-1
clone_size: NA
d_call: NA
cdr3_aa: CASSLGVSKNTQYF
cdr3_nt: TGCGCCAGCAGCTTGGGGGTGTCAAAGAATACGCAGTATTTT